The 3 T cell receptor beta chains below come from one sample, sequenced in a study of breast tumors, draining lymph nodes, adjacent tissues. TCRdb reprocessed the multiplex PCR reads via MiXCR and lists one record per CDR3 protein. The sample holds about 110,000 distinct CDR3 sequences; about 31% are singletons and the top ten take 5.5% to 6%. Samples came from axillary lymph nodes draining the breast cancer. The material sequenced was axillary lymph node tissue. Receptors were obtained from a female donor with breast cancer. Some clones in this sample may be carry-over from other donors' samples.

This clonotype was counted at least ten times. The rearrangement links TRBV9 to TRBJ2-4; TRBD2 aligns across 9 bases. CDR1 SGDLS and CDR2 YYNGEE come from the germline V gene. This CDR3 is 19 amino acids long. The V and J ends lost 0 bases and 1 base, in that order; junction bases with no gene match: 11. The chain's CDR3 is CASSVGTSVLPLAKNIQYF. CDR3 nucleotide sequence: TGTGCCAGCAGCGTAGGGACTAGCGTCCTTCCTCTGGCCAAAAACATTCAGTACTTC.

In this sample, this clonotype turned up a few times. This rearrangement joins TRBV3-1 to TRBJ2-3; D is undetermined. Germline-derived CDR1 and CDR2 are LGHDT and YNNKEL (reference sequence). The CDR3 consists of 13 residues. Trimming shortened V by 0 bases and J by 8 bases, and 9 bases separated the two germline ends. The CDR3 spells CASSQDRPGTQYF. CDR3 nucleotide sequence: TGTGCCAGCAGCCAAGATCGCCCCGGTACGCAGTATTTT.

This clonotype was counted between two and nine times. CDR3 sequence: CASSLGRGTDYLLGSGNTIYF. CDR3 coding DNA: TGTGCCAGCAGTTTAGGGAGAGGGACGGATTACCTACTTGGCTCTGGAAACACCATATATTTT. The chain employs TRBV12-3 or TRBV12-4 and TRBJ1-3; possibly TRBD1 for D (5 bases). The CDR3 runs to 21 residues. V was pared by 1 base and J by 0 bases, with 25 bases between.